This TCR beta chain was captured in a study of blood T cell repertoires in COVID-19. In the study overall: The study drew acute and convalescent COVID-19 samples from the United States, Italy and Spain. The analysed material was cDNA or gDNA that came from T cells, B-cell-depleted T cells, or PBMCs.

As handled by the study authors: Estimated nucleated cell counts came from reference gene primer amplification. Repertoires were generated with immunoSEQ multiplex PCR, while TCRdb's copy carries only in-frame clones and drops some. The V and J calls and the clone size are those of that table, but D and trimming were determined from the DNA. The sample contains a few hundred thousand clones, about 80% of which appear only once. Trimming removed 5 bases at V and 4 bases at J, with 29 bases between. The CDR3 has 19 amino acids. CDR1 is SGHAT and CDR2 is FQNNGV in the germline V gene. Followed over time, Seattle patients had been enrolled while infection was active.

The receptor comes from a person in their 70s with COVID-19, enrolled during active disease. This chain joins TRBV11-2 and TRBJ1-1; perhaps TRBD1 as D (5 bases). Sequenced sample: peripheral blood. The CDR3 DNA sequence: TGTGCCAGCAGCCCATATTCATTAGGGCCCCAGGGTTTGGGCACTGAAGCTTTCTTT. Residues: CASSPYSLGPQGLGTEAFF.